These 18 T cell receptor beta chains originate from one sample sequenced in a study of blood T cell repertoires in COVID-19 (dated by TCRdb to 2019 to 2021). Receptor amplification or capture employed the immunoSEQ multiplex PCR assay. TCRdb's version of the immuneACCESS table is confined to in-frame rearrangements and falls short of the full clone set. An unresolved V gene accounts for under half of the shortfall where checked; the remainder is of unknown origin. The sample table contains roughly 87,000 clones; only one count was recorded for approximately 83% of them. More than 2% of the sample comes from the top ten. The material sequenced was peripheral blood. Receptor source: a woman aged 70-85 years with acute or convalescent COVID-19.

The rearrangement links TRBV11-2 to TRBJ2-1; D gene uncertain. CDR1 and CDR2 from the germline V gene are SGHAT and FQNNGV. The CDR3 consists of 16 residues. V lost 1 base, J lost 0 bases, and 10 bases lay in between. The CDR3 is CASSLVASRSYNEQFF. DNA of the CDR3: TGTGCCAGCAGCTTAGTAGCCAGCCGCTCCTACAATGAGCAGTTCTTC.

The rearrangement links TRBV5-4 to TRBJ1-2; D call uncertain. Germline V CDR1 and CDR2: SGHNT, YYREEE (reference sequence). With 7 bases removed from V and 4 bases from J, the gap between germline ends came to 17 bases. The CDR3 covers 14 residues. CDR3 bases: TGTGCCAGCTCGACTCCTTTGACGTTCTATGGCTACACCTTC. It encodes CASSTPLTFYGYTF.

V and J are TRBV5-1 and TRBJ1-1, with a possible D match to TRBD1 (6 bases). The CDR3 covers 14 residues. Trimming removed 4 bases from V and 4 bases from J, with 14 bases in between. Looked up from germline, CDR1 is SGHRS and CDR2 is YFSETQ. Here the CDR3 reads CASSPTQGSTEAFF. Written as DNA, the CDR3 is TGCGCCAGCAGCCCTACTCAGGGGAGCACTGAAGCTTTCTTT. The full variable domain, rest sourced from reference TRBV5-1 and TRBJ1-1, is KAGVTQTPRYLIKTRGQQVTLSCSPISGHRSVSWYQQTPGQGLQFLFEYFSETQRNKGNFPGRFSGRQFSNSRSEMNVSTLELGDSALYLCASSPTQGSTEAFFGQGTRLTVV.

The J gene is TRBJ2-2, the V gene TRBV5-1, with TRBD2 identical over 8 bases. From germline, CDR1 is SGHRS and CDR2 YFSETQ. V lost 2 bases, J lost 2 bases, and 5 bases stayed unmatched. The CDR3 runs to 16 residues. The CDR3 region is CASSFWRGENTGELFF. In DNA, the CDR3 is TGCGCCAGCAGCTTTTGGCGGGGGGAAAACACCGGGGAGCTGTTTTTT.

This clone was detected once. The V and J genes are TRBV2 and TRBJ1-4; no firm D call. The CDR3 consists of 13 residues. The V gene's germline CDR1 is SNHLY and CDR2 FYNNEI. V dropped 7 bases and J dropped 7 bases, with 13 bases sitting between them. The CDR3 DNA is TGTGCCAGCACCTTGCGGGAGGGTGAAAAACTGTTTTTT. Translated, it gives CASTLREGEKLFF.

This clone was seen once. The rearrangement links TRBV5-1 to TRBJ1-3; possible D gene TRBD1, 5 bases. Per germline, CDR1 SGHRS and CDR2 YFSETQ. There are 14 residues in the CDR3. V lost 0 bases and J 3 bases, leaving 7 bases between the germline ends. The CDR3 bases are TGCGCCAGCAGCTTGGCAGGGTATGGAAACACCATATATTTT. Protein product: CASSLAGYGNTIYF.

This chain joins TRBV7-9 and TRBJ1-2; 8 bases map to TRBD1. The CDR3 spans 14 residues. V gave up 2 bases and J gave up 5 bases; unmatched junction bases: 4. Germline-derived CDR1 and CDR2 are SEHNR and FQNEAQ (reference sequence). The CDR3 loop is CASSLTGGDYGYTF. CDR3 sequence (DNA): TGTGCCAGCAGCTTAACAGGGGGTGATTATGGCTACACCTTC. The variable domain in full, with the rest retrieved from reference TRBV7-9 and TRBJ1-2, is DTGVSQNPRHKITKRGQNVTFRCDPISEHNRLYWYRQTLGQGPEFLTYFQNEAQLEKSRLLSDRFSAERPKGSFSTLEIQRTEQGDSAMYLCASSLTGGDYGYTFGSGTRLTVV.

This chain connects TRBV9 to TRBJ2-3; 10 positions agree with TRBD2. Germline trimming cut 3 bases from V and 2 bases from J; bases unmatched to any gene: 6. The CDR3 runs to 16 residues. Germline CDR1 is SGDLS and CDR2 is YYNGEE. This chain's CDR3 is CASSGTSGDFTDTQYF. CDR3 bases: TGTGCCAGCAGCGGTACTAGCGGGGACTTCACAGATACGCAGTATTTT.

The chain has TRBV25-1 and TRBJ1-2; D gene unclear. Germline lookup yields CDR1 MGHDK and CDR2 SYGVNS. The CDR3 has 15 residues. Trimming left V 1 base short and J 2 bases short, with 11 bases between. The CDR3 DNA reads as TGTGCCAGCAGTGAATTCGATGACAAAAACTATGGCTACACCTTC. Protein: CASSEFDDKNYGYTF.

The CDR3 region is CASRETGFTEAFF. CDR3 DNA sequence: TGTGCCAGCAGGGAGACAGGGTTCACTGAAGCTTTCTTT. V gene TRBV2 combines with J gene TRBJ1-1; 7 bases match TRBD1. CDR3 length: 13 residues. Per germline, CDR1 SNHLY and CDR2 FYNNEI. J was trimmed by 4 bases and V by 6 bases; bases with no gene match: 5.

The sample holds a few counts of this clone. The DNA for the CDR3 is TGTGCCAGCAGTTTCACAGGGGGCAATCAGCCCCAGCATTTT. Its protein product is CASSFTGGNQPQHF. The V gene is TRBV28, the J gene TRBJ1-5; 7 bases agree with TRBD1. The CDR3 has 14 residues. CDR1 is MDHEN, CDR2 SYDVKM, per germline. The J segment lost 2 bases and the V segment lost 3 bases, leaving 1 base of the junction unmatched.

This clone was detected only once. The CDR3 DNA sequence: TGTGCCAGCAGCCAAGACAGGGGCTCCCTCCACTTT. The encoded protein is CASSQDRGSLHF. This chain uses TRBV14 with TRBJ1-6; a weak D match, TRBD1 (6 bases). V was pared by 0 bases and J by 14 bases, with 8 bases between. Germline loops: CDR1 SGHDN, CDR2 FVKESK. CDR3 length: 12 residues.

The CDR3 DNA is TGTGCCAGCAGCTCGGCGTGGACAACCGGCAATGAGCAGTTCTTC. Protein sequence: CASSSAWTTGNEQFF. This chain joins TRBV7-8 and TRBJ2-1; weak D call: TRBD1 (5 bases). Trimming took off 4 bases at V and 6 bases at J, with 16 bases between the two ends. Germline loops: CDR1 SGHVS, CDR2 FQNEAQ. There are 15 residues in the CDR3.

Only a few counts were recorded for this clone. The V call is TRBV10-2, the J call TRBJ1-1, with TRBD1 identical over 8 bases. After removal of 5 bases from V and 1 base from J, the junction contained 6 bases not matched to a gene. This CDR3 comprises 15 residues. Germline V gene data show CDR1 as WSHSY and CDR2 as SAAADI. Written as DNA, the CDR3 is TGCGCCAGCAGTCCGGGGACAGGAGGGAACACTGAAGCTTTCTTT. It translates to CASSPGTGGNTEAFF.

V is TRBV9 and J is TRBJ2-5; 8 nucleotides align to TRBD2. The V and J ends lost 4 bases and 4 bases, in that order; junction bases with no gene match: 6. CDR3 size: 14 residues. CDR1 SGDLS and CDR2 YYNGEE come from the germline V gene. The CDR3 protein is CASSSMSGGETQYF. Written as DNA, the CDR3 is TGTGCCAGCAGCTCTATGAGCGGGGGAGAGACCCAGTACTTC.

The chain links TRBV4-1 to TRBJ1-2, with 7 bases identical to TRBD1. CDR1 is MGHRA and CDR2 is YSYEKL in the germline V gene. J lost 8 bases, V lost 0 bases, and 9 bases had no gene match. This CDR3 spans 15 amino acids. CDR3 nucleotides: TGCGCCAGCAGCCAAGAGCACAGGGGAGGTATGGGCTACACCTTC. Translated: CASSQEHRGGMGYTF.

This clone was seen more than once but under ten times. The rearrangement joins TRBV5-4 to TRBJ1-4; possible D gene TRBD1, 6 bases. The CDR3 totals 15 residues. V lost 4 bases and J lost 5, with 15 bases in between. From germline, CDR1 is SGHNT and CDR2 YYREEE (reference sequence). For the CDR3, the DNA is TGTGCCAGCAGCCCCCGAGGGGGAGCCAATGAAAAACTGTTTTTT. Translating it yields CASSPRGGANEKLFF.

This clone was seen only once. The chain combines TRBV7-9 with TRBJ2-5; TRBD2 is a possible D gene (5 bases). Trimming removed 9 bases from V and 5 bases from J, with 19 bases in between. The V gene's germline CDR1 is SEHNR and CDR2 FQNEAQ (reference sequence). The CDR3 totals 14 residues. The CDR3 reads CASVWSGGGETQYF. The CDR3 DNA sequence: TGTGCCAGTGTTTGGTCCGGAGGCGGCGAGACCCAGTACTTC.